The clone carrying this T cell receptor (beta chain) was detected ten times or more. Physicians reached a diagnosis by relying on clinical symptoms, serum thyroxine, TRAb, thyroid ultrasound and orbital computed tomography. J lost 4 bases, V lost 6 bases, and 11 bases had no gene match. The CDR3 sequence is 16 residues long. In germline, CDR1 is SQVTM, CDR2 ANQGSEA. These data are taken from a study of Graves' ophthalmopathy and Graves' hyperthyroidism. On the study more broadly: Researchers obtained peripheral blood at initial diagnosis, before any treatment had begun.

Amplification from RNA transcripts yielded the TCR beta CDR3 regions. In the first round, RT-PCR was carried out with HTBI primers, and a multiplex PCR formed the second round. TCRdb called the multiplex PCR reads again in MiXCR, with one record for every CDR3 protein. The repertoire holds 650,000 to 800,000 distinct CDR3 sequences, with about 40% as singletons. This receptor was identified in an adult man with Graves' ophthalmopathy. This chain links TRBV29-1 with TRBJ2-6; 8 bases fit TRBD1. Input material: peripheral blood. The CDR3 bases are TGCAGCGTCGAGACGACAGGGGAATCCGGGGCCAACGTCCTGACTTTC. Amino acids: CSVETTGESGANVLTF.